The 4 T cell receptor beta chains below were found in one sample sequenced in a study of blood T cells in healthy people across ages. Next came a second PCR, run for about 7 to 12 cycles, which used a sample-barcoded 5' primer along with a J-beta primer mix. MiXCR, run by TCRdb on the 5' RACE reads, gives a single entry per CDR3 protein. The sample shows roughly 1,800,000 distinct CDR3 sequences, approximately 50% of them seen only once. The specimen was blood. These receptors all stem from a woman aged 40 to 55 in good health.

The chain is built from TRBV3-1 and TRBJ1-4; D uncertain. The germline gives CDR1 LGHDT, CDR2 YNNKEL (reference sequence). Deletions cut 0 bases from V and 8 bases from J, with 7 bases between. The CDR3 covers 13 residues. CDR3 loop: CASSQDRSEKLFF. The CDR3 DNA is TGTGCCAGCAGCCAAGATCGGAGCGAAAAACTGTTTTTT.

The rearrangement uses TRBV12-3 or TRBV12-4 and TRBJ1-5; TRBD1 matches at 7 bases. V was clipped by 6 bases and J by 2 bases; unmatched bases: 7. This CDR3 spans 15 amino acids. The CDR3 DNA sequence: TGTGCCAGCAGGACAACAGGGGTAGGCAATCAGCCCCAGCATTTT. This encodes CASRTTGVGNQPQHF.

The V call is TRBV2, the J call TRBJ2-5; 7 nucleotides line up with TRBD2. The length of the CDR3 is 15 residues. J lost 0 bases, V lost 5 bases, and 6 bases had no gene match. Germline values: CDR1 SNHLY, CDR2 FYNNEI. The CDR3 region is CASSPNRGDQETQYF. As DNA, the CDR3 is TGTGCCAGCAGTCCTAACCGGGGGGACCAAGAGACCCAGTACTTC.

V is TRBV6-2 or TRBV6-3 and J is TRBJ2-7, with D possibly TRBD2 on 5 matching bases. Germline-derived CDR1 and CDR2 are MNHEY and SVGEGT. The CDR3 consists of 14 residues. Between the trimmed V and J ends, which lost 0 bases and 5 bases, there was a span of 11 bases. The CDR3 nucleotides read TGTGCCAGCAGTTACTCCAGGAGGTTCCACGAGCAGTACTTC. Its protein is CASSYSRRFHEQYF.